This T cell receptor beta chain was captured by sequencing in a study of T cell responses to AZD1222 COVID-19 vaccine. Study-level findings and limits: Nearly half of spike-specific TCRs reportedly target unmutated variant regions. Females outnumbered males among donors, who were mostly white British; clonal diversity was possibly underestimated.

Germline CDR1 and CDR2: SGHDN and FVKESK. The CDR3 spans 16 residues. Deletions cut 0 bases from V and 11 bases from J, with 22 bases between. Clones were sequenced by immunoSEQ multiplex PCR, and TCRdb holds only the in-frame ones, with some missing. This table has roughly 170,000 clones, about nine tenths appearing once. With regard to this clone: What it binds is unknown.

Sequencing was performed on peripheral blood, taken on day 0 of AZD1222 vaccination. This TCR was sampled from an adult in good health. The chain uses TRBV14 and TRBJ1-1; D gene uncertain. This CDR3 is CASSQDRARDSRVAFF. CDR3 nucleotide sequence: TGTGCCAGCAGCCAAGATAGAGCGAGGGATTCAAGGGTGGCTTTCTTT.